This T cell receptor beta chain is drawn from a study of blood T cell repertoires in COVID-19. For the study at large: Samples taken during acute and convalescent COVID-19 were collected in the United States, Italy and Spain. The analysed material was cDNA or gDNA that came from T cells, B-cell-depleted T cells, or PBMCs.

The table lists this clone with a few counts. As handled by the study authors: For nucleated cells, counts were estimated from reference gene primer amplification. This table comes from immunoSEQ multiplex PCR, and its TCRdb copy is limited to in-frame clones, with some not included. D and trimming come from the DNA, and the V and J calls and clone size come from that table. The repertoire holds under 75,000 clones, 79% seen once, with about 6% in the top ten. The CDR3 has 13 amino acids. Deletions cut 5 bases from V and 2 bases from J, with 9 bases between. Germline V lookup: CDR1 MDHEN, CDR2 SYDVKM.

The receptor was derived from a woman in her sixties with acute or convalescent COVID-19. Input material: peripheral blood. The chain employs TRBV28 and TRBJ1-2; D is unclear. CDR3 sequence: CASSLQANYGYTF. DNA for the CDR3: TGTGCCAGCAGTCTCCAGGCCAACTATGGCTACACCTTC.